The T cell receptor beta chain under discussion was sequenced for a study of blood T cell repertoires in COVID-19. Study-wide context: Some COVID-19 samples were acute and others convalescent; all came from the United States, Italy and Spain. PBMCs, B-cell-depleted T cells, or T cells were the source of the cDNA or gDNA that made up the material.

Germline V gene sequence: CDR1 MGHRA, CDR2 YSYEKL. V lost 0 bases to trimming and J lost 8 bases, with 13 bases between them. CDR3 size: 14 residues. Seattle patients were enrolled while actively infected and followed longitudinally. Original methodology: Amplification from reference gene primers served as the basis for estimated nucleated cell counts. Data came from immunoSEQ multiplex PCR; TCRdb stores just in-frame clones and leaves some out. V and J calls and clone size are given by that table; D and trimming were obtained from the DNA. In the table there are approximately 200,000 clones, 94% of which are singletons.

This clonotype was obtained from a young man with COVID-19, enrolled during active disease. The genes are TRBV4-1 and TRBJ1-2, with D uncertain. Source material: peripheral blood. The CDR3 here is CASSQESRLQGYTF. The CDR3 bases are TGCGCCAGCAGCCAAGAGTCCAGGCTACAAGGCTACACCTTC.